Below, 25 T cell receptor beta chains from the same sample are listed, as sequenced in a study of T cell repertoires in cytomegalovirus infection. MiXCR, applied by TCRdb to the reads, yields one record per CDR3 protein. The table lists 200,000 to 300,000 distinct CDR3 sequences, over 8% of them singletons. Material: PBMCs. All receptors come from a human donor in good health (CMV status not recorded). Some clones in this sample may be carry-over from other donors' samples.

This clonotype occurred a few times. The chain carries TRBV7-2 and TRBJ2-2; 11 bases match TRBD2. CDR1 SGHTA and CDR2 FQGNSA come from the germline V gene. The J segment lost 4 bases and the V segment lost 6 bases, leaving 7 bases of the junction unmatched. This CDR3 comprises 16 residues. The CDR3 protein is CASRSTSGGVTGELFF. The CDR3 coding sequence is TGTGCCAGCAGGAGTACTAGCGGGGGTGTCACCGGGGAGCTGTTTTTT.

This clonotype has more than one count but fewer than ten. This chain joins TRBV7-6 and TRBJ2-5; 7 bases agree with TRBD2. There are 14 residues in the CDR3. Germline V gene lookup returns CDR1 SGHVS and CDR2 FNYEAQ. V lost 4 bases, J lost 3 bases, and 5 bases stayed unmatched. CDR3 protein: CASSSGTTKETQYF. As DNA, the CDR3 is TGTGCCAGCAGCTCCGGGACTACCAAAGAGACCCAGTACTTC.

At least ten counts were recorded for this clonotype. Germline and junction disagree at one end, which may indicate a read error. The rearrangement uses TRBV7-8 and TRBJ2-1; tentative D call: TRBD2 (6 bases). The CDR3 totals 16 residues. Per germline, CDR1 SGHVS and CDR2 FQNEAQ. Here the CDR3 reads CASSSPGTQTYNERFF. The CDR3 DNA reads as TGTGCCAGCAGTTCCCCCGGGACTCAGACCTACAATGAGCGGTTCTTC.

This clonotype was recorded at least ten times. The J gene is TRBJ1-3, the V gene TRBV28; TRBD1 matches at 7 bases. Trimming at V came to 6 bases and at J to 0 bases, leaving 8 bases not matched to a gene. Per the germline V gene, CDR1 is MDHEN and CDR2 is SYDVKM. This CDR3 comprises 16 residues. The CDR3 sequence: CASSSPTGRSGNTIYF. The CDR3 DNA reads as TGTGCCAGCAGCTCCCCGACAGGGCGCTCTGGAAACACCATATATTTT.

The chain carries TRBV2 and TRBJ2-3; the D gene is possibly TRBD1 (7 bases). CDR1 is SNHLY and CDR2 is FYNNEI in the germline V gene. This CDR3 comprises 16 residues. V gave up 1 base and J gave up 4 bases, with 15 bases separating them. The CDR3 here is CASSEGAVRGADTQYF. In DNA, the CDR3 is TGTGCCAGCAGTGAAGGAGCAGTCAGGGGGGCAGATACGCAGTATTTT.

The CDR3 region is CATSDDRGRSRVTGELFF. In DNA, the CDR3 is TGTGCCACCAGTGATGACAGGGGAAGATCTCGAGTCACCGGGGAGCTGTTTTTT. This chain connects TRBV24-1 to TRBJ2-2, with 8 bases lining up with TRBD1. The CDR3 runs 18 residues. Germline trimming cut 3 bases from V and 4 bases from J; bases unmatched to any gene: 12. CDR1 KGHDR and CDR2 SFDVKD come from the germline V gene.

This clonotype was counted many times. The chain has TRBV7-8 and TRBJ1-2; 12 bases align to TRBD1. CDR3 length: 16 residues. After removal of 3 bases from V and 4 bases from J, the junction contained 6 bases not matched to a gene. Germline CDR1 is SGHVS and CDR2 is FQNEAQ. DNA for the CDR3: TGTGCCAGCAGCTTGGGACAGGGGGCCCGTGGCTATGGCTACACCTTC. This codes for CASSLGQGARGYGYTF.

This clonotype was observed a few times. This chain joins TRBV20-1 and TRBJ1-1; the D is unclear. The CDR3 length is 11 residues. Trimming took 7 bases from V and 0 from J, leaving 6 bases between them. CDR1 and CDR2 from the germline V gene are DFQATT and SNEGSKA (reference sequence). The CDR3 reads CSGGMNTEAFF. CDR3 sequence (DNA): TGCAGTGGGGGAATGAACACTGAAGCTTTCTTT.

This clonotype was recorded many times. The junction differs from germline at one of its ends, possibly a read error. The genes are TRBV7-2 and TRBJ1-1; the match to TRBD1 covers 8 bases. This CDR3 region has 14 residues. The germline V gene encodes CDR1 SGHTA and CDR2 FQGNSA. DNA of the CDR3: TGTGCCAGCAGGTTAGACAGGGGGAACACTGAAGCTTTCTTT. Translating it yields CASRLDRGNTEAFF.

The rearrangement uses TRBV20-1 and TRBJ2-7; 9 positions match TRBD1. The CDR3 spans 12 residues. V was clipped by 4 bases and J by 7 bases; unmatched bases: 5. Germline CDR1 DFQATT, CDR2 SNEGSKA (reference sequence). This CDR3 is CSAKQGAQEQYF. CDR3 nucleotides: TGCAGTGCTAAACAGGGGGCGCAAGAGCAGTACTTC.

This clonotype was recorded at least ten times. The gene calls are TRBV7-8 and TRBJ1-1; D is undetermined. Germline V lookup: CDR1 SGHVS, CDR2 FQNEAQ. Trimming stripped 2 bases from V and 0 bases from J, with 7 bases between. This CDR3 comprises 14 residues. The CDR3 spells CASSLSRLNTEAFF. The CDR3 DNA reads TGTGCCAGCAGCTTAAGCCGGTTGAACACTGAAGCTTTCTTT.

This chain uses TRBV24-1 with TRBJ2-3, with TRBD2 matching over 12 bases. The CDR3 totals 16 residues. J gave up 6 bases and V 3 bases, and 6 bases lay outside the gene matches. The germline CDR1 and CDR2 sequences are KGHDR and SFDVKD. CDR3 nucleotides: TGTGCCACCAGTGATCCTAGCGGGGGGGCCTTCGATACGCAGTATTTT. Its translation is CATSDPSGGAFDTQYF.

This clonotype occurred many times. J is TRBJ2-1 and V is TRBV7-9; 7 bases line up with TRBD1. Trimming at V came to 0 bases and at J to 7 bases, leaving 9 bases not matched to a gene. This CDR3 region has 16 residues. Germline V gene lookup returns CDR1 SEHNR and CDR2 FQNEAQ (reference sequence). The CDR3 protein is CASSLAGGVLINEQFF. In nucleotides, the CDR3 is TGTGCCAGCAGCTTAGCAGGGGGCGTTTTGATTAATGAGCAGTTCTTC.

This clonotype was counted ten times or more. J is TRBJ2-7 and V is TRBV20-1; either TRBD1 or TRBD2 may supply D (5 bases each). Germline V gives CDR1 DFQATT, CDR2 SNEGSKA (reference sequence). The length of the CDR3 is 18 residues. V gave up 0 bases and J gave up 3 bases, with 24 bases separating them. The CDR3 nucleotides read TGCAGTGCTAGAGATAACGGAGCCCGGGACGTACTTTTCTACGAGCAGTACTTC. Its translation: CSARDNGARDVLFYEQYF.

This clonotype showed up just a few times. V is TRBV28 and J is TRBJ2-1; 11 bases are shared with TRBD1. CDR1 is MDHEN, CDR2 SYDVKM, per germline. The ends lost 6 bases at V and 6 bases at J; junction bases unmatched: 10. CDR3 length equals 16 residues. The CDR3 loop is CASSGSIGTGGNEQFF. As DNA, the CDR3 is TGTGCCAGCAGCGGCTCGATCGGGACAGGGGGCAATGAGCAGTTCTTC.

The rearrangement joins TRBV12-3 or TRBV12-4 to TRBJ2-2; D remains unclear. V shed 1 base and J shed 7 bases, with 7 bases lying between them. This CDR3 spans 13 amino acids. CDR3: CASSLVRSGELFF. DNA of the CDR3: TGTGCCAGCAGTTTAGTAAGGAGCGGGGAGCTGTTTTTT.

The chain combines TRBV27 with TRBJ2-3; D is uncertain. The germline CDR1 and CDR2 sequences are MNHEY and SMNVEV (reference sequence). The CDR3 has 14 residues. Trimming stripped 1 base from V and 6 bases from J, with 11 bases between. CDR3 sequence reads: CASSLYRSDDTQYF. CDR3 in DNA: TGTGCCAGCAGTTTATATAGGTCTGATGATACGCAGTATTTT.

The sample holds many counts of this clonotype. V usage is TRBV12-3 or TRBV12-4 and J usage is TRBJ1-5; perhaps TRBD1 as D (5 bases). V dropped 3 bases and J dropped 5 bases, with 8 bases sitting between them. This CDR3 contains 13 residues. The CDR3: CASSLGGHQPQHF. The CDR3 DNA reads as TGTGCCAGCAGTTTGGGGGGTCATCAGCCCCAGCATTTT.

CDR3 sequence reads: CSARGGTGGPLSYEQYF. In DNA form, the CDR3 reads TGCAGTGCTAGAGGGGGGACAGGGGGCCCCCTCTCCTACGAGCAGTACTTC. The chain links TRBV20-1 to TRBJ2-7, with 12 bases identical to TRBD1. This CDR3 is built from 17 residues. The V gene's germline CDR1 is DFQATT and CDR2 SNEGSKA (reference sequence). J gave up 0 bases and V 1 base, and 7 bases lay outside the gene matches.

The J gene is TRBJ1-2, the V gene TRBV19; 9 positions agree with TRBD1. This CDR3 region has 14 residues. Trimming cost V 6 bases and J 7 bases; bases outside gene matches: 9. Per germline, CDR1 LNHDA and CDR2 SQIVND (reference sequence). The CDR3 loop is CASRLVGTGIGYTF. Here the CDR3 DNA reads TGTGCCAGTAGACTCGTCGGGACAGGGATTGGCTACACCTTC.

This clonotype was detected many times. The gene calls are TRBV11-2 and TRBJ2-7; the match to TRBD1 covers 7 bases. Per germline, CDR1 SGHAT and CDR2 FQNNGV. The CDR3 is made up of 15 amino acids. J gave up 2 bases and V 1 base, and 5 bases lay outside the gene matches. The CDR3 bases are TGTGCCAGCAGCTTAGGATTGACAGGGACCTACGAGCAGTACTTC. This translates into CASSLGLTGTYEQYF.

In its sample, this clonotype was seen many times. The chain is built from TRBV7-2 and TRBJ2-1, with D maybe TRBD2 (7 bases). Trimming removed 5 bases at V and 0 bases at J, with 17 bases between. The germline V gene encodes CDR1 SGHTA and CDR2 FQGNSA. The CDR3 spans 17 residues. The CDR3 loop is CASSRGGGRSSYNEQFF. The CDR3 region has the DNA TGTGCCAGCAGCCGGGGAGGGGGGCGAAGCTCCTACAATGAGCAGTTCTTC.

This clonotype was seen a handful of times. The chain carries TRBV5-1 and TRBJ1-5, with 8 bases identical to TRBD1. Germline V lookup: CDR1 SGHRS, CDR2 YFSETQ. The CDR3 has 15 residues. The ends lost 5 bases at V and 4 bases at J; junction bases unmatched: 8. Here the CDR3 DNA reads TGCGCCAGCAGACCAACCGGGACAGGTAATCAGCCCCAGCATTTT. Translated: CASRPTGTGNQPQHF.

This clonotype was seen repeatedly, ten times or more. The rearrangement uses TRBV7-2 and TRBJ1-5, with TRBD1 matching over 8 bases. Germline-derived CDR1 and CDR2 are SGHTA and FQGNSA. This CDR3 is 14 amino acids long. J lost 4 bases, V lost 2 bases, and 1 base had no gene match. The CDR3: CASSLQGANQPQHF. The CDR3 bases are TGTGCCAGCAGCTTACAGGGGGCAAATCAGCCCCAGCATTTT.

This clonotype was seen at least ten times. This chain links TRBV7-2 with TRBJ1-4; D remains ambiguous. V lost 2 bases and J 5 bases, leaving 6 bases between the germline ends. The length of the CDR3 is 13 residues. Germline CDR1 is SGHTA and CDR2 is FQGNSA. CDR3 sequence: CASSLTGNEKLFF. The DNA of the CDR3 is TGTGCCAGCAGCTTAACTGGGAATGAAAAACTGTTTTTT.